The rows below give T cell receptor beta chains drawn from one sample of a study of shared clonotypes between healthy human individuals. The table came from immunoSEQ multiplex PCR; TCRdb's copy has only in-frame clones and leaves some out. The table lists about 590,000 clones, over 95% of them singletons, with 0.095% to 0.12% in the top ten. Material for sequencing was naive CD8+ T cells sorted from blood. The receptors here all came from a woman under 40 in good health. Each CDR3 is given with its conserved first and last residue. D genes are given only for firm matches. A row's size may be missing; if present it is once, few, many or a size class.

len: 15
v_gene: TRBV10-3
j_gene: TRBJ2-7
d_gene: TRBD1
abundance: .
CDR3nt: TGTGCCATCAGCCCGACAGGGGAAAGCTCCTACGAGCAGTACTTC
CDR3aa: CAISPTGESSYEQYF

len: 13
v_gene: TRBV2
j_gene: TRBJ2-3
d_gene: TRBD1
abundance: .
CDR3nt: TGTGCCAGCGCCACAGGGGACGCAGATACGCAGTATTTT
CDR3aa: CASATGDADTQYF

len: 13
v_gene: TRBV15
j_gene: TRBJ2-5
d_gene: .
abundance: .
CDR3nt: TGTGCCACCAGCCCTGACAACCAAGAGACCCAGTACTTC
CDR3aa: CATSPDNQETQYF

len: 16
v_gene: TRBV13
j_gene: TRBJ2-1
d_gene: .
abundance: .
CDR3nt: TGTGCCAGCAGCCCGGGAGTCCCGAGCTCCTACAATGAGCAGTTCTTC
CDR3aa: CASSPGVPSSYNEQFF

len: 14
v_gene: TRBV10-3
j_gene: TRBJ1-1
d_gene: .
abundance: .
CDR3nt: TGTGCCATCAGTGAGTCTAGGGGGAACACTGAAGCTTTCTTT
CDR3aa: CAISESRGNTEAFF

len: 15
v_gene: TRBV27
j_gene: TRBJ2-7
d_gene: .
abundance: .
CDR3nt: TGTGCCAGCAGTTTATCAAGCGGAGCCTCCTACGAGCAGTACTTC
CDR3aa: CASSLSSGASYEQYF

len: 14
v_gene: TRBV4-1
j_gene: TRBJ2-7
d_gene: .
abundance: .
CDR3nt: TGCGCCAGCAGCCAAGGACAGGCCTCCTACGAGCAGTACTTC
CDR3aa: CASSQGQASYEQYF

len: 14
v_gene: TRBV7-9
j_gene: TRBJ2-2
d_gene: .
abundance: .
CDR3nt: TGTGCCAGCAGCTTATTTACACGAACCGGGGAGCTGTTTTTT
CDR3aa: CASSLFTRTGELFF

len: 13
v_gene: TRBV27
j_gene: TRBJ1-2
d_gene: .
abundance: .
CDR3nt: TGTGCCAGCAGTTTTGGCGGAAACTATGGCTACACCTTC
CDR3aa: CASSFGGNYGYTF

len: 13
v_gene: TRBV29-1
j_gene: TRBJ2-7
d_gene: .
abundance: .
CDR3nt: TGCAGCGTTGCAACAGGGTCCAGCTACGAGCAGTACTTC
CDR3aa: CSVATGSSYEQYF

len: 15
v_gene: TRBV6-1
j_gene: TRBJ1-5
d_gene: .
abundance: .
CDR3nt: TGTGCCAGCAGGTCGACAGAGTATAGCAATCAGCCCCAGCATTTT
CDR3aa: CASRSTEYSNQPQHF

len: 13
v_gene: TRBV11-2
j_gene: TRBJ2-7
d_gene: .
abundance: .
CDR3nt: TGTGCCAGCAGCATACGCCAAGCCTACGAGCAGTACTTC
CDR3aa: CASSIRQAYEQYF

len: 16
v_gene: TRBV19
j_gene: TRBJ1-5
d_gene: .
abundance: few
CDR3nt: TGTGCCAGTAGTATAGTCGCCCAACGATCGGGGCAGCCCCAGCATTTT
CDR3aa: CASSIVAQRSGQPQHF

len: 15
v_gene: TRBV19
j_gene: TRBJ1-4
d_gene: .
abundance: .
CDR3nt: TGTGCCAGTAGTATAGGATTCGGGCTTAATGAAAAACTGTTTTTT
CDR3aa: CASSIGFGLNEKLFF

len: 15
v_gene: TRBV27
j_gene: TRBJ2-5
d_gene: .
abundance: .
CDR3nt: TGTGCCAGCAGAAGGGGAACTGTGGAACGGGAGACCCAGTACTTC
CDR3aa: CASRRGTVERETQYF

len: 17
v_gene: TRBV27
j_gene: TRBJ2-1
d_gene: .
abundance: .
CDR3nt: TGTGCCAGCAGTTTAGAGGCTAGCGCACTGTATGAATATGAGCAGTTCTTC
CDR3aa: CASSLEASALYEYEQFF

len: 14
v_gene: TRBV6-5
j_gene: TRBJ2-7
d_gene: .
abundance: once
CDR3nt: TGTGCCAGCAGTTATGCGGGACAGTCCTACGAGCAGTACTTC
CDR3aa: CASSYAGQSYEQYF

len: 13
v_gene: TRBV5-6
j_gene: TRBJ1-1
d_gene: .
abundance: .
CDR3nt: TGTGCCAGCAGAACACAGGCGAACACTGAAGCTTTCTTT
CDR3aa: CASRTQANTEAFF

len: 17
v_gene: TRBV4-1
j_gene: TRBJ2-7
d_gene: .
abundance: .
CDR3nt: TGCGCCAGCAGCCAAGGTTCCGGGACACTGAGCTCCTACGAGCAGTACTTC
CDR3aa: CASSQGSGTLSSYEQYF

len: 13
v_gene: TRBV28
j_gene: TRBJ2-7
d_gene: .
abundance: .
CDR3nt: TGTGCCAGCATCTTGACAGGGACTAACGAGCAGTACTTC
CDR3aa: CASILTGTNEQYF

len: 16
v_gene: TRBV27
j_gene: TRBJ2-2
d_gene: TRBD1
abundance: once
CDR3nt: TGTGCCAGCAGTATCCTTCCGGGACAGGGAACCGGGGAGCTGTTTTTT
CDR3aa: CASSILPGQGTGELFF

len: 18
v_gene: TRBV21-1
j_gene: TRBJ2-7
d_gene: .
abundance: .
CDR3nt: TGTGCCAGCAGCAAAGTCCCCGAATCAGGGGGCAGGTTCTTCGAGCAGTACTTC
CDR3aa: CASSKVPESGGRFFEQYF

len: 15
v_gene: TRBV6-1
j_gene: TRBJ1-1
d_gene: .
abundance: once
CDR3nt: TGTGCCAGCAGTGAACAGGCCTGGTTGGACACTGAAGCTTTCTTT
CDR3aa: CASSEQAWLDTEAFF

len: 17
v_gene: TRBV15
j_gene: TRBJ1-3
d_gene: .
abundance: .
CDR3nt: TGTGCCACCAGCAGAGATCCAGCTATTAGGGAGGGAAACACCATATATTTT
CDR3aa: CATSRDPAIREGNTIYF

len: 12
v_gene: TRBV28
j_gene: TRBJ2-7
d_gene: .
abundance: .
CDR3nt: TGTGCCAGCAGTTTTGGATTACAGGTAATCTACTTC
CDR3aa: CASSFGLQVIYF